The clone carrying this T cell receptor beta chain was seen more than once but under ten times. This entry comes from a study of T cells after yellow fever vaccination. TCRdb analysed the 5' RACE reads with MiXCR anew, one entry per CDR3 protein. The data contain 450,000 to 650,000 distinct CDR3 sequences, 13% of them singletons. The clonotype originates from a man aged 25 to 45 who received the YFV17D yellow fever vaccine. The sample consisted of PBMCs, taken on the day of the yellow fever booster vaccination.

CDR3 nucleotide sequence: TGCAGTGCGTTGGCCGGGGCAGGGGAAAAACTGTTTTTT. Translating gives CSALAGAGEKLFF. This rearrangement joins TRBV20-1 to TRBJ1-4; maybe TRBD1 (5 bases). The CDR3 contains 13 residues. Germline assignment: CDR1 DFQATT and CDR2 SNEGSKA (reference sequence). The V end was cut by 6 bases, the J end by 8 bases, with 16 bases between.